The clone carrying this T cell receptor (beta chain) appeared a single time. Under the authors' procedure: Reference gene primer amplification gave nucleated cell count estimates. Assay: immunoSEQ multiplex PCR; the TCRdb copy retains only in-frame clones and omits some. The V and J calls and the clone size are those of that table, but D and trimming were determined from the DNA. This sample has some 300,000 clones, with about 90% found just once. The source of the sample is a study of blood T cell repertoires in COVID-19. Study context: COVID-19 samples from acute and convalescent phases originated in the United States, Italy and Spain.

Seattle enrolled patients during active infection and tracked them longitudinally. This CDR3 is built from 14 residues. V lost 0 bases and J lost 0, with 4 bases in between. Germline CDR1 reads SGDLS; CDR2 reads YYNGEE. The V gene is TRBV9, the J gene TRBJ2-1; unclear D gene. The sequence derives from a woman between 45 and 65 years old with COVID-19, enrolled during active disease. Sequencing was performed on peripheral blood. CDR3 sequence: CASSVASSYNEQFF. CDR3 nucleotide sequence: TGTGCCAGCAGCGTAGCTAGCTCCTACAATGAGCAGTTCTTC. The full variable domain, in which reference TRBV9 and TRBJ2-1 provide the parts outside the CDR3, is DSGVTQTPKHLITATGQRVTLRCSPRSGDLSVYWYQQSLDQGLQFLIQYYNGEERAKGNILERFSAQQFPDLHSELNLSSLELGDSALYFCASSVASSYNEQFFGPGTRLTVL.